This T cell receptor (beta chain) was observed in a study of cytomegalovirus exposure and HLA in healthy donors. Overall study findings and caveats: As a later analysis showed, a missense DCLRE1C variant was linked to trimming of TCR beta V- and J-genes.

The study ran its PCR with 60 Vbeta and 13 Jbeta primers. Per the original data handling: Later, some 79 million unique TCR beta chains were counted in an analysis, and about 10 million of them were shared. Here immunoSEQ multiplex PCR was the method, and the copy in TCRdb shows in-frame clones only, minus some. Clone size and V and J calls were adopted from that table, with D and trimming inferred from the DNA. The sample includes 85,000 to 100,000 clones, 64% of them seen just once. A few counts support this clone. What it recognizes is unknown. CDR1 is SGDLS, CDR2 YYNGEE, per germline. The CDR3 loop spans 13 amino acids. V lost 0 bases to trimming and J lost 6 bases, with 7 bases between them.

The sequence was obtained from a man aged 60 to 69 in good health and CMV-seronegative. Material for sequencing was PBMCs. The V call is TRBV9, the J call TRBJ1-5, with no clear D. CDR3: CASSVDSVQPQHF. The CDR3 region has the DNA TGTGCCAGCAGCGTAGATTCGGTTCAGCCCCAGCATTTT.